This T cell receptor (beta chain) is drawn from a study of Ad26.COV2.S vaccination and SARS-CoV-2 variants. Across the whole study: Recipients of Ad26.COV2.S got it intramuscularly, once or twice 56 days apart.

CDR3 length: 14 amino acids. Trimming removed 2 bases from V and 2 bases from J, with 10 bases in between. From germline, CDR1 is SGHKS and CDR2 YYEKEE (reference sequence). Clones were read by immunoSEQ multiplex PCR, and TCRdb kept only the in-frame ones, dropping some. The data show about 430,000 clones, 75% to 95% seen once. Note on this clone: Its specificity is unknown.

Study-wide findings and caveats: The TCR breadth and depth analyses may have produced an underestimate of total T cell responses. Compared with placebo recipients, vaccine recipients had higher spike-specific TCR breadth.

Treatment described: around 19 received Ad26.COV2.S at low or high dose, single or two shots; roughly five received placebo; per-sample allocation not given. Sampling was done on day 63 after the first vaccine or placebo injection. Sequencing was performed on peripheral blood, taken in a trial of Ad26.COV2.S vaccine versus placebo. This chain connects TRBV5-5 to TRBJ2-5; no reliable D call. The receptor's source is a person between 18 and 59 years old who received the Ad26.COV2.S COVID-19 vaccine or a placebo. CDR3 nucleotide sequence: TGTGCCAGCAGCTTTAGGTATGATCAAGAGACCCAGTACTTC. Its translation is CASSFRYDQETQYF.